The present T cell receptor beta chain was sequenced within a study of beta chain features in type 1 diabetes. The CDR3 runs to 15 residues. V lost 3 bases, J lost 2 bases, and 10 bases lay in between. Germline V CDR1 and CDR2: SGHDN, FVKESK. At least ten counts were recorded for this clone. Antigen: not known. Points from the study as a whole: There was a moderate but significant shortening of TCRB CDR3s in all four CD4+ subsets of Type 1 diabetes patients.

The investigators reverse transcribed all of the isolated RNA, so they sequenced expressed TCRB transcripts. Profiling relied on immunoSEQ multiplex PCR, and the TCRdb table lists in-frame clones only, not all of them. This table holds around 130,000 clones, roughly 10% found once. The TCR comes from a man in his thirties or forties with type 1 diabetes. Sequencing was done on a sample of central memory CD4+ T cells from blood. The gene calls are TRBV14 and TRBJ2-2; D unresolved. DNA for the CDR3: TGTGCCAGCAGCCAGAGACACAGTAACACCGGGGAGCTGTTTTTT. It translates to CASSQRHSNTGELFF.